The 19 T cell receptor beta chains below all came from one sample that was sequenced in a study of cytomegalovirus exposure and HLA in healthy donors (TCRdb year 2017). Library construction relied on the immunoSEQ multiplex PCR assay. A mixture of 60 forward primers for TCR Vbeta segments and 13 reverse primers for TCR Jbeta segments was used in the multiplex PCR. Imported from immuneACCESS, the table was reduced by TCRdb to in-frame sequences with V and J called. These copies leave out some clones; in studies compared against another copy, an unresolved V gene accounts for under half, and the cause of the remainder is not known. Recorded for this sample are some 130,000 clones; 75% to 85% of them occurred a single time. Together, the top ten hold 1% of the sample. What was sequenced was PBMCs. These receptors all stem from a man aged 35 to 55 in good health and CMV-seronegative.

This chain links TRBV5-1 with TRBJ2-7, with 7 bases identical to TRBD1. CDR1 and CDR2 (germline): SGHRS, YFSETQ. This CDR3 contains 13 residues. J lost 4 bases, V lost 3 bases, and 4 bases had no gene match. The CDR3 spells CASSWDRRYEQYF. The CDR3 DNA sequence: TGCGCCAGCAGCTGGGACAGACGATACGAGCAGTACTTC.

This clone was counted a few times. The chain combines TRBV28 with TRBJ2-7, with D possibly being TRBD1 (6 bases). Germline lookup yields CDR1 MDHEN and CDR2 SYDVKM. CDR3 length: 15 residues. V lost 8 bases and J 1 base, leaving 18 bases between the germline ends. As DNA, the CDR3 is TGTGCCAGCCGGGCAGGGGTCATCGGTTCCTACGAGCAGTACTTC. Its protein is CASRAGVIGSYEQYF.

The V call is TRBV6-6, the J call TRBJ2-7; the D gene is possibly TRBD1 (5 bases). In germline, CDR1 is MNHNY, CDR2 SVGAGI (reference sequence). Trimming took off 6 bases at V and 7 bases at J, with 22 bases between the two ends. The CDR3 consists of 15 residues. For the CDR3, the DNA is TGTGCCAGCAGCCCCCTGACAGTGGGCGGCGGTGAGCAGTACTTC. Protein: CASSPLTVGGGEQYF.

The V call is TRBV7-3, the J call TRBJ1-2; a possible D gene is TRBD1 (5 bases). V was trimmed by 6 bases and J by 8 bases, leaving 10 bases between them. CDR1 SGHTA and CDR2 FQGTGA come from the germline V gene. The CDR3 contains 11 residues. In DNA, the CDR3 is TGTGCCAGCAGTTGGGAGGGGGGCTACACCTTC. Translated: CASSWEGGYTF.

The V and J genes are TRBV7-8 and TRBJ2-7, with D perhaps matching TRBD1 (6 bases). The CDR3 loop spans 14 amino acids. Per germline, CDR1 SGHVS and CDR2 FQNEAQ. Trimming took 5 bases from V and 7 from J, leaving 18 bases between them. The CDR3: CASSKTGSWGEQYF. In DNA form, the CDR3 reads TGTGCCAGCAGCAAGACAGGTTCATGGGGTGAGCAGTACTTC.

The chain links TRBV19 to TRBJ2-2, with D possibly being TRBD1 (6 bases). With 3 bases removed from V and 7 bases from J, the gap between germline ends came to 12 bases. Germline V gene data show CDR1 as LNHDA and CDR2 as SQIVND (reference sequence). This CDR3 contains 14 residues. The chain's CDR3 is CASSIQGMSGELFF. The CDR3 nucleotides read TGTGCCAGTAGTATTCAGGGGATGAGCGGGGAGCTGTTTTTT.

The chain employs TRBV5-4 and TRBJ2-5, with 9 bases lining up with TRBD1. Germline V gives CDR1 SGHNT, CDR2 YYREEE (reference sequence). The CDR3 spans 15 residues. The junction had 5 bases not matched to a gene; V was cut back by 0 bases and J by 5 bases. CDR3: CASSLGDRGVETQYF. DNA for the CDR3: TGTGCCAGCAGCTTGGGTGACAGGGGGGTGGAGACCCAGTACTTC.

The V call is TRBV5-4, the J call TRBJ2-3; 7 nucleotides agree with TRBD1. Germline values: CDR1 SGHNT, CDR2 YYREEE (reference sequence). The CDR3 consists of 13 residues. The junction had 5 bases not matched to a gene; V was cut back by 7 bases and J by 3 bases. The CDR3 region is CASRSQGTDTQYF. CDR3 DNA sequence: TGTGCCAGCCGATCACAGGGGACAGATACGCAGTATTTT.

A word on this clone: A read error may produce the germline difference seen at one junction end. The chain links TRBV28 to TRBJ1-2; 10 nucleotides line up with TRBD1. The CDR3 runs 12 residues. Per germline, CDR1 MDHEN and CDR2 SYDVKM. The CDR3 sequence is CASSLGSGTGAF. CDR3 sequence (DNA): TGTGCCAGCAGTTTAGGGTCGGGGACAGGGGCCTTC.

This chain connects TRBV18 to TRBJ1-2, with TRBD1 as a possible D gene (5 bases). There are 14 residues in the CDR3. V gave up 4 bases and J gave up 2 bases, with 11 bases separating them. In germline, CDR1 is KGHSH, CDR2 LQKENI. In DNA form, the CDR3 reads TGTGCCAGCTCACAGAACAGGAAAAACTATGGCTACACCTTC. It yields the protein CASSQNRKNYGYTF.

V usage is TRBV2 and J usage is TRBJ1-2, with D hard to call. Per the germline V gene, CDR1 is SNHLY and CDR2 is FYNNEI. This CDR3 spans 13 amino acids. The germline V and J ends were trimmed by 4 bases and 2 bases, with 8 bases remaining between them. The CDR3 here is CASSVAENYGYTF. The CDR3 bases are TGTGCCAGCAGTGTTGCAGAAAACTATGGCTACACCTTC.

This sequence joins TRBV7-9 and TRBJ2-7; 7 bases align to TRBD1. Trimming took 2 bases from V and 3 from J; bases not matched to a gene: 4. CDR3 length: 14 amino acids. Germline CDR1 reads SEHNR; CDR2 reads FQNEAQ (reference sequence). The CDR3 DNA is TGTGCCAGCAGCTTATTGGGACAGTACTACGAGCAGTACTTC. Amino acid sequence: CASSLLGQYYEQYF. The variable domain in full, completed from reference TRBV7-9 and TRBJ2-7, reads DTGVSQNPRHKITKRGQNVTFRCDPISEHNRLYWYRQTLGQGPEFLTYFQNEAQLEKSRLLSDRFSAERPKGSFSTLEIQRTEQGDSAMYLCASSLLGQYYEQYFGPGTRLTVT.

This chain joins TRBV2 and TRBJ2-7; D may be TRBD1 (5 bases). The V end lost 6 bases, the J end lost 0 bases, and 15 bases lay between the germline ends. The CDR3 sequence is 15 residues long. CDR1 is SNHLY and CDR2 is FYNNEI in the germline V gene. This CDR3 reads CASRTDSYSSYEQYF. Written as DNA, the CDR3 is TGTGCCAGCAGAACAGACAGTTACAGCTCCTACGAGCAGTACTTC.

The CDR3 DNA is TGTGCCAGCAGTTTATCTCCAGGTGGGGAGACCCAGTACTTC. Translated, it gives CASSLSPGGETQYF. V usage is TRBV27 and J usage is TRBJ2-5, with D unclear. This CDR3 is built from 14 residues. The ends were cut back, 0 bases at V and 5 bases at J, with 10 bases in the middle. The germline V gene has CDR1 MNHEY and CDR2 SMNVEV (reference sequence).

This clone was counted a few times. The CDR3, as DNA: TGTGCCAGTAGATCAGGATGGGTTGGGGCCAACGTCCTGACTTTC. It yields the protein CASRSGWVGANVLTF. The chain carries TRBV19 and TRBJ2-6; D is ambiguous. Germline lookup yields CDR1 LNHDA and CDR2 SQIVND (reference sequence). V was shortened by 6 bases and J by 3 bases, with 12 bases between the two germline ends. This CDR3 is built from 15 residues.

The chain employs TRBV5-1 and TRBJ2-5; 7 bases map to TRBD1. CDR3 size: 15 residues. CDR1 is SGHRS, CDR2 YFSETQ, per germline. V dropped 0 bases and J dropped 1; count of bases not matched to a gene: 3. The CDR3 region has the DNA TGCGCCAGCAGCTTGGGACAGGGCACCCAAGAGACCCAGTACTTC. It specifies CASSLGQGTQETQYF.

CDR3 residues: CASSIGLLGTEAFF. In DNA form, the CDR3 reads TGTGCCAGTAGTATTGGGCTTTTGGGCACTGAAGCTTTCTTT. The genes are TRBV19 and TRBJ1-1; D call uncertain. The CDR3 is made up of 14 amino acids. CDR1 LNHDA and CDR2 SQIVND come from the germline V gene (reference sequence). Deletions cut 3 bases from V and 4 bases from J, with 12 bases between.

This chain links TRBV2 with TRBJ2-5; D is undetermined. There are 13 residues in the CDR3. V was pared by 1 base and J by 5 bases, with 8 bases between. In germline, CDR1 is SNHLY, CDR2 FYNNEI. The CDR3 coding sequence is TGTGCCAGCAGTGAAGGACATCGCGAGACCCAGTACTTC. Encoded protein: CASSEGHRETQYF.

V usage is TRBV7-2 and J usage is TRBJ2-7; 15 bases fit TRBD2. The germline CDR1 and CDR2 sequences are SGHTA and FQGNSA. CDR3 size: 15 residues. J was trimmed by 6 bases and V by 5 bases; bases with no gene match: 5. The CDR3 bases are TGTGCCAGCAGCCCTCGGACTAGCGGGGGGGCCGAGCAGTACTTC. It codes for CASSPRTSGGAEQYF.